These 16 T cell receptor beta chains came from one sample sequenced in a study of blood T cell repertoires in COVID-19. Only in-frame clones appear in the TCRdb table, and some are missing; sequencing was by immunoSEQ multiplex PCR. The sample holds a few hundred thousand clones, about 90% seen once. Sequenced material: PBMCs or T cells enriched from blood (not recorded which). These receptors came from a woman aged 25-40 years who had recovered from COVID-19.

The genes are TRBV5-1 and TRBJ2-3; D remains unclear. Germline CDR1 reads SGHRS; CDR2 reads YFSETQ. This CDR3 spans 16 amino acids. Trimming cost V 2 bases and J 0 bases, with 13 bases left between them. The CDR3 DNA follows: TGCGCCAGCAGCTTTCTCGCCTCGACTAGCACAGATACGCAGTATTTT. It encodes CASSFLASTSTDTQYF.

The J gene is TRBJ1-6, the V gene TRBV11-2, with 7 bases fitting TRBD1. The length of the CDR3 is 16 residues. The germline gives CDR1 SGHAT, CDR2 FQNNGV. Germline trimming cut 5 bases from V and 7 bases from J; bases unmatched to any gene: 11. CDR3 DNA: TGTGCCAGCAGCCTGGGTCGGGACAGCCTGAATTCACCCCTCCACTTT. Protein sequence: CASSLGRDSLNSPLHF.

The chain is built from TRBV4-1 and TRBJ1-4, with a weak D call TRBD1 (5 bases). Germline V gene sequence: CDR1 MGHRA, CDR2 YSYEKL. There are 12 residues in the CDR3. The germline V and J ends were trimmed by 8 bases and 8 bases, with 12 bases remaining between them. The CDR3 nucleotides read TGCGCCAGCCGCGGGGGTCGGGAAAAACTGTTTTTT. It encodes CASRGGREKLFF.

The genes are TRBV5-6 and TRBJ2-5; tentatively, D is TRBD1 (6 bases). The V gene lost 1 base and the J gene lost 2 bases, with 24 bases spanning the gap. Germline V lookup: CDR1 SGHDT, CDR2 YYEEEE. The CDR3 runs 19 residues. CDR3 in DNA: TGTGCCAGCAGCTTGAATCTGGGGGCAGCCCTCAGAATTCAAGAGACCCAGTACTTC. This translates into CASSLNLGAALRIQETQYF.

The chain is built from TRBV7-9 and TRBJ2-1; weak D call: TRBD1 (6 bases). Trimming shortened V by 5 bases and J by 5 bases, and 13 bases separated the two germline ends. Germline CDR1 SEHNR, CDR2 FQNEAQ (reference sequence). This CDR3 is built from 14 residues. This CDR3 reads CASSLRDTNNEQFF. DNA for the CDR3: TGTGCCAGCAGCCTCCGGGACACAAACAATGAGCAGTTCTTC.

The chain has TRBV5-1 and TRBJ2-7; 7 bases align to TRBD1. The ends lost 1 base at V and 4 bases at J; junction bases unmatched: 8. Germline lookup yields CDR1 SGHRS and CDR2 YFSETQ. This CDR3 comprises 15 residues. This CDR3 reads CASSLYTGQIYEQYF. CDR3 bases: TGCGCCAGCAGCTTGTATACGGGACAGATATACGAGCAGTACTTC. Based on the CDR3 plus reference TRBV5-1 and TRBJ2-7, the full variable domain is KAGVTQTPRYLIKTRGQQVTLSCSPISGHRSVSWYQQTPGQGLQFLFEYFSETQRNKGNFPGRFSGRQFSNSRSEMNVSTLELGDSALYLCASSLYTGQIYEQYFGPGTRLTVT.

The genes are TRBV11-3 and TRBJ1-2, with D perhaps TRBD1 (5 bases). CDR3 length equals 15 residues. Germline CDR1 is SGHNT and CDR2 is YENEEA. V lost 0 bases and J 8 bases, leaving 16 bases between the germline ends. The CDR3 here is CASSLDRGGEGGYTF. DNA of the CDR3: TGTGCCAGCAGCTTAGATCGTGGAGGGGAAGGAGGCTACACCTTC.

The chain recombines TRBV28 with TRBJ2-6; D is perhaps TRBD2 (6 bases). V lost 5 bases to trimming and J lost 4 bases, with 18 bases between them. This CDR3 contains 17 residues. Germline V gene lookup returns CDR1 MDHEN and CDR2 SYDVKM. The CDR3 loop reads CASSRDSRLSGANVLTF. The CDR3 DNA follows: TGTGCCAGCAGTAGGGACTCGCGCCTTTCCGGGGCCAACGTCCTGACTTTC.

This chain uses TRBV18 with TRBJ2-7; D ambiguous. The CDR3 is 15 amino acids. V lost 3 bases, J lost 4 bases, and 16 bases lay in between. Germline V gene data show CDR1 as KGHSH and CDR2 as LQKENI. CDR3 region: CASSPVDSSTYEQYF. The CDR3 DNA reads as TGTGCCAGCTCACCGGTAGACTCCTCTACTTACGAGCAGTACTTC.

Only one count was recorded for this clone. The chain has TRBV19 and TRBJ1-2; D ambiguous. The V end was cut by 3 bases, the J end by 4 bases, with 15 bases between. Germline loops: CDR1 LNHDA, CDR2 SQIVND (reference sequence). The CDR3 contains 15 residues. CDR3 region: CASSILGGSSYGYTF. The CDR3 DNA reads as TGTGCCAGTAGTATTCTGGGAGGCAGCTCCTATGGCTACACCTTC. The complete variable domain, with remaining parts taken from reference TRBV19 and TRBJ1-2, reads DGGITQSPKYLFRKEGQNVTLSCEQNLNHDAMYWYRQDPGQGLRLIYYSQIVNDFQKGDIAEGYSVSREKKESFPLTVTSAQKNPTAFYLCASSILGGSSYGYTFGSGTRLTVV.

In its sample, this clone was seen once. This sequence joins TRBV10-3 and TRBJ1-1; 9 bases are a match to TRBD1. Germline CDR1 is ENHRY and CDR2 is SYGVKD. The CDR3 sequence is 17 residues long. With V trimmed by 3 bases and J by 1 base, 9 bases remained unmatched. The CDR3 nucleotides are TGTGCCATCAGTGAAACCACAAGGACAGGGGCGAACACTGAAGCTTTCTTT. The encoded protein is CAISETTRTGANTEAFF.

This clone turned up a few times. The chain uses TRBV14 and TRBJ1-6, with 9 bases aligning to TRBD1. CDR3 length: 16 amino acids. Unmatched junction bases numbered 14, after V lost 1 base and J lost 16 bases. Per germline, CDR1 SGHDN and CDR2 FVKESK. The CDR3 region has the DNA TGTGCCAGCAGCCAAGGTCAGCCGGGACAGGGAATTACTCTCCACTTT. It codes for CASSQGQPGQGITLHF. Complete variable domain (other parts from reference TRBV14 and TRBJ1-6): EAGVTQFPSHSVIEKGQTVTLRCDPISGHDNLYWYRRVMGKEIKFLLHFVKESKQDESGMPNNRFLAERTGGTYSTLKVQPAELEDSGVYFCASSQGQPGQGITLHFGNGTRLTVT.

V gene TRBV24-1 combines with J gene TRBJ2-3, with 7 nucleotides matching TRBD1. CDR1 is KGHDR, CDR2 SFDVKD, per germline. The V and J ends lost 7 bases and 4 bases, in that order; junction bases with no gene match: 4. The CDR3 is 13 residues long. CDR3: CATRRQGADTQYF. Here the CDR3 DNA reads TGTGCCACCAGGCGTCAGGGGGCAGATACGCAGTATTTT.

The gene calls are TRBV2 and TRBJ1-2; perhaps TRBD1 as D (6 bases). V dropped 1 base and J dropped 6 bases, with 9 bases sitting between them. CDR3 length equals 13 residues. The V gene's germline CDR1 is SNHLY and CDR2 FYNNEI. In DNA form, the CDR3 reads TGTGCCAGCAGTGAAGAGAGGGGGAATGGCTACACCTTC. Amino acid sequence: CASSEERGNGYTF.

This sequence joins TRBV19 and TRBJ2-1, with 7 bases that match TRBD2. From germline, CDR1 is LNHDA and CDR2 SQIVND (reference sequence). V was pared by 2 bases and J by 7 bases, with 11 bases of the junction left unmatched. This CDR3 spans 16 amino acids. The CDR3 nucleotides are TGTGCCAGTAGTATAAGTGGGGCTCTGGGGGGGAATGAGCAGTTCTTC. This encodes CASSISGALGGNEQFF.

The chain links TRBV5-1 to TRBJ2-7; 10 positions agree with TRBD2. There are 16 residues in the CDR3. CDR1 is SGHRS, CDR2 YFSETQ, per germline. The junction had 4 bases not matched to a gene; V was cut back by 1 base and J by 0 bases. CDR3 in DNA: TGCGCCAGCAGCTTGAGGACTAGCGGAAGCTCCTACGAGCAGTACTTC. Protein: CASSLRTSGSSYEQYF.